Listed here are 14 T cell receptor beta chains from one sample, sequenced in a study of a mutant IDH1 vaccine in newly diagnosed glioma. Only in-frame clones appear in the TCRdb table, and some are missing; sequencing was by immunoSEQ multiplex PCR. Counted here are 52,000 or so clones, roughly 80% occurring once; the ten biggest clones make up 6.2%. Antigens of these TCRs are unknown. Time point denoted: week 23, last vaccination. Doses of 300 ug of mutant IDH1 20-mer peptide were given with topical imiquimod. The sequencing here drew on PBMCs, taken from a glioma patient whose treatment included an IDH1 peptide vaccine. These receptors were obtained from a middle-aged man with glioma.

The chain employs TRBV9 and TRBJ2-1; 8 bases are shared with TRBD2. CDR1 and CDR2 from the germline V gene are SGDLS and YYNGEE. CDR3 length equals 18 residues. J was trimmed by 8 bases and V by 4 bases; bases with no gene match: 20. In DNA form, the CDR3 reads TGTGCCAGCAGCCCCGAACTTGGAGGCGGGGGGCCTATTTATGAGCAGTTCTTC. Protein sequence: CASSPELGGGGPIYEQFF.

The chain carries TRBV4-1 and TRBJ1-1; unclear D gene. V gave up 4 bases and J gave up 3 bases, with 15 bases separating them. Per germline, CDR1 MGHRA and CDR2 YSYEKL. The CDR3 consists of 15 residues. The CDR3 sequence is CASSPRFGMDTEAFF. In nucleotides, the CDR3 is TGCGCCAGCAGCCCCCGTTTTGGGATGGACACTGAAGCTTTCTTT.

This clone was recorded only once. V and J are TRBV7-9 and TRBJ2-5; 9 bases fit TRBD2. CDR3 length: 17 amino acids. V trimming: 3 bases; J trimming: 7 bases; junction bases outside the gene matches: 15. Germline V gene data show CDR1 as SEHNR and CDR2 as FQNEAQ (reference sequence). The CDR3 DNA sequence: TGTGCCAGCAGCTTCCGGGGGACTAGCCGTGTGGGCGGGACCCAGTACTTC. Its translation: CASSFRGTSRVGGTQYF.

The J gene is TRBJ2-7, the V gene TRBV30; D unclear. In germline, CDR1 is GTSNPN, CDR2 SVGIG (reference sequence). Trimming removed 2 bases from V and 3 bases from J, with 8 bases in between. This CDR3 is 12 amino acids long. The DNA of the CDR3 is TGTGCCTGGAGTCTGGGATTCTACGAGCAGTACTTC. It encodes CAWSLGFYEQYF.

The chain joins TRBV10-3 to TRBJ2-5; TRBD1 matches at 9 bases. CDR3 length: 18 residues. Unmatched junction bases numbered 15, after V lost 2 bases and J lost 5 bases. CDR1 and CDR2 (germline): ENHRY, SYGVKD. CDR3 in amino acids: CAISEPQPGQGVVETQYF. The DNA for the CDR3 is TGTGCCATCAGTGAGCCGCAGCCGGGACAGGGTGTGGTTGAGACCCAGTACTTC.

The V gene is TRBV10-3, the J gene TRBJ1-1; D possibly corresponds to TRBD1 (6 bases). The CDR3 extends over 13 amino acids. Germline V CDR1 and CDR2: ENHRY, SYGVKD. Trimming shortened V by 3 bases and J by 1 base, and 6 bases separated the two germline ends. The CDR3 is CAISDRGNTEAFF. DNA of the CDR3: TGTGCCATCAGTGACAGGGGGAACACTGAAGCTTTCTTT.

This clone was picked up a small number of times. V gene TRBV6-4 combines with J gene TRBJ1-6, with D possibly TRBD1 on 6 matching bases. Looked up from germline, CDR1 is MRHNA and CDR2 is SNTAGT. Between the trimmed V and J ends, which lost 6 bases and 9 bases, there was a span of 18 bases. The CDR3 has 15 amino acids. The CDR3 bases are TGTGCCAGCAGCTTAACGGGACAAGGCGGTTCACCCCTCCACTTT. As protein: CASSLTGQGGSPLHF.

This rearrangement joins TRBV6-6 to TRBJ2-5, with D uncertain. The CDR3 has 12 amino acids. The germline V gene encodes CDR1 MNHNY and CDR2 SVGAGI (reference sequence). V was shortened by 3 bases and J by 5 bases, with 7 bases between the two germline ends. The CDR3 reads CASSYSPETQYF. The CDR3 nucleotides are TGTGCCAGCAGTTATTCCCCCGAGACCCAGTACTTC.

This chain joins TRBV19 and TRBJ1-5; no clear D gene. The CDR3 spans 14 residues. V was trimmed by 3 bases and J by 7 bases, leaving 13 bases between them. The germline gives CDR1 LNHDA, CDR2 SQIVND (reference sequence). The CDR3 region is CASSIDALGQPQHF. The CDR3 DNA follows: TGTGCCAGTAGTATTGACGCCCTTGGGCAGCCCCAGCATTTT.

J is TRBJ1-5 and V is TRBV27; the D gene is possibly TRBD1 (5 bases). The CDR3 is 15 residues long. Between the trimmed V and J ends, which lost 6 bases and 5 bases, there was a span of 17 bases. Germline values: CDR1 MNHEY, CDR2 SMNVEV (reference sequence). CDR3 in amino acids: CASRRDLTGDQPQHF. CDR3 DNA sequence: TGTGCCAGCAGGCGGGACCTTACCGGAGATCAGCCCCAGCATTTT.

This chain links TRBV7-9 with TRBJ2-3, with D maybe TRBD1 (6 bases). The CDR3 covers 14 residues. V lost 5 bases to trimming and J lost 2 bases, with 11 bases between them. Per germline, CDR1 SEHNR and CDR2 FQNEAQ (reference sequence). The CDR3 protein is CASSPGQYTDTQYF. The CDR3 DNA is TGTGCCAGCAGCCCGGGACAATACACAGATACGCAGTATTTT.

V gene TRBV19 combines with J gene TRBJ1-6; possibly TRBD1 for D (5 bases). The V end lost 3 bases, the J end lost 11 bases, and 23 bases lay between the germline ends. The CDR3 extends over 17 amino acids. Germline assignment: CDR1 LNHDA and CDR2 SQIVND (reference sequence). CDR3 in DNA: TGTGCCAGTAGTATCCCTCGGACATCAGATGTACCCACACCCCTCCACTTT. Translated: CASSIPRTSDVPTPLHF.

This clone occurred once. The chain links TRBV5-6 to TRBJ1-6; no reliable D call. The V and J ends lost 3 bases and 8 bases respectively, with 9 bases between them. The CDR3 runs to 13 residues. Germline CDR1 reads SGHDT; CDR2 reads YYEEEE. For the CDR3, the DNA is TGTGCCAGCAGCTATCAGCACGATTCACCCCTCCACTTT. This codes for CASSYQHDSPLHF.

This clone was seen only a few times. The CDR3 sequence is CASRSREQLYEAFF. The CDR3 coding sequence is TGTGCCAGTAGGTCTCGGGAGCAACTATATGAAGCTTTCTTT. This rearrangement joins TRBV19 to TRBJ1-1, with unresolved D. The CDR3 is made up of 14 amino acids. The ends were cut back, 6 bases at V and 7 bases at J, with 18 bases in the middle. CDR1 and CDR2 from the germline V gene are LNHDA and SQIVND (reference sequence).